What follows are 8 T cell receptor beta chains derived from one specimen sequenced in a study of CD8 T cells in ankylosing spondylitis. TCRdb re-called the 5' RACE reads with MiXCR, one entry per CDR3 protein. Among 150,000 to 200,000 distinct CDR3 sequences listed, under 35% were seen once. The sequencing input was synovial fluid, either unsorted or a sorted T cell fraction (not recorded which). All receptors derive from a male donor with ankylosing spondylitis.

This chain connects TRBV2 to TRBJ2-7, with TRBD1 matching 7 bases. V trimming: 6 bases; J trimming: 4 bases; junction bases outside the gene matches: 6. Germline V CDR1 and CDR2: SNHLY, FYNNEI. The CDR3 is 13 residues long. The CDR3 spells CASRTGARYEQYF. For the CDR3, the DNA is TGTGCCAGCAGAACAGGGGCCCGGTACGAGCAGTACTTC.

The chain joins TRBV10-3 to TRBJ2-7, with 13 bases that match TRBD2. The germline V gene has CDR1 ENHRY and CDR2 SYGVKD. J was trimmed by 7 bases and V by 5 bases; bases with no gene match: 11. This CDR3 is built from 16 residues. The CDR3 sequence is CAISPTSGGPPQEQYF. CDR3 DNA sequence: TGTGCCATCAGTCCGACTAGCGGGGGGCCACCCCAAGAGCAGTACTTC.

V gene TRBV7-2 combines with J gene TRBJ1-2; D might be TRBD1 (5 bases). Trimming left V 1 base short and J 3 bases short, with 9 bases between. Germline CDR1 reads SGHTA; CDR2 reads FQGNSA. There are 14 residues in the CDR3. The CDR3 spells CASSLVKTDYGYTF. CDR3 DNA sequence: TGTGCCAGCAGCTTAGTTAAGACAGACTATGGCTACACCTTC.

This chain joins TRBV24-1 and TRBJ2-5; the match to TRBD1 covers 7 bases. The CDR3 spans 14 residues. The J segment lost 2 bases and the V segment lost 3 bases, leaving 2 bases of the junction unmatched. Germline CDR1 and CDR2: KGHDR and SFDVKD. The CDR3 coding sequence is TGTGCCACCAGTGATGGGACAGTACAAGAGACCCAGTACTTC. Its protein product is CATSDGTVQETQYF.

V gene TRBV20-1 combines with J gene TRBJ2-7; no firm D call. The CDR3 runs 11 residues. V was trimmed by 3 bases and J by 5 bases, leaving 8 bases between them. Germline values: CDR1 DFQATT, CDR2 SNEGSKA (reference sequence). The DNA for the CDR3 is TGCAGTGCTAGGATCGTGGACGAGCAGTACTTC. Protein: CSARIVDEQYF.

J is TRBJ1-6 and V is TRBV10-2; 8 nucleotides agree with TRBD1. J gave up 9 bases and V 5 bases, and 6 bases lay outside the gene matches. CDR3 size: 14 residues. Germline CDR1 reads WSHSY; CDR2 reads SAAADI. CDR3 sequence (DNA): TGCGCCAGCAGTTCGAACAGGGGGGGTTCACCCCTCCACTTT. It is translated as CASSSNRGGSPLHF.

This clonotype was counted ten times or more. The V gene is TRBV20-1, the J gene TRBJ2-7; weak D call: TRBD1 (7 bases). Trimming pared 0 bases from V and 0 bases from J, leaving 15 bases between. The CDR3 contains 16 residues. CDR1 is DFQATT, CDR2 SNEGSKA, per germline (reference sequence). The CDR3, as DNA: TGCAGTGCTAGAGATTCCTCAGGGGGGAGCTCCTACGAGCAGTACTTC. Its protein is CSARDSSGGSSYEQYF.

This clonotype was counted a few times. The chain links TRBV28 to TRBJ2-7, with D perhaps TRBD1 (6 bases). V shed 3 bases and J shed 1 base, with 10 bases lying between them. The germline V gene encodes CDR1 MDHEN and CDR2 SYDVKM. This CDR3 has 14 amino acids. The DNA for the CDR3 is TGTGCCAGCAGTTTGGACAGTTTATCCTACGAGCAGTACTTC. This encodes CASSLDSLSYEQYF.